The present T cell receptor beta chain was sequenced within a study of T cells after yellow fever vaccination. This clonotype was recorded a few times. After removal of 5 bases from V and 3 bases from J, the junction contained 9 bases not matched to a gene. The germline V gene has CDR1 MNHNS and CDR2 SASEGT. The CDR3 spans 15 residues. TCRdb redid the calling of the 5' RACE reads with MiXCR, one entry per CDR3 protein. Seen here are about 630,000 distinct CDR3 sequences, 9% to 15% observed once, and the top ten hold about 15%. This clonotype was obtained from a man in his thirties or forties who received the YFV17D yellow fever vaccine. The source was PBMCs, collected on the day of the yellow fever booster vaccination. This chain connects TRBV6-1 to TRBJ2-7, with 8 bases fitting TRBD2. Written as DNA, the CDR3 is TGTGCCAGCAGTCGACTAGCGAGTCCGCTCTACGAGCAGTACTTC. This encodes CASSRLASPLYEQYF.